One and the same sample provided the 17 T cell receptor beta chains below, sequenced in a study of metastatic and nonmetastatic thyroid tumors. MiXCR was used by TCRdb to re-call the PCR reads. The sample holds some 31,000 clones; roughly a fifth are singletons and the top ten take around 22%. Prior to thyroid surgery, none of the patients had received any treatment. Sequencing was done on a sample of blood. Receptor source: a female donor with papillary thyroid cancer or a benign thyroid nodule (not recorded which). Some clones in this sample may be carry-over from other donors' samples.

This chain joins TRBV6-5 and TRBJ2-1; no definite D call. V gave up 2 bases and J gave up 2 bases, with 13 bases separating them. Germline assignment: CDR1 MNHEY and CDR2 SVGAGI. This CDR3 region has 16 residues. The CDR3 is CASSYPDGVTYNEQFF. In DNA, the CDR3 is TGTGCCAGCAGTTACCCGGACGGTGTGACCTACAATGAGCAGTTCTTC.

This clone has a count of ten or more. The CDR3 DNA reads as TGCAGTGCTAGCAGTGGGGGCACCCATGGCTACACCTTC. Its protein is CSASSGGTHGYTF. J is TRBJ1-2 and V is TRBV20-1; TRBD1 might be the D (6 bases). V dropped 3 bases and J dropped 6 bases, with 14 bases sitting between them. The CDR3 covers 13 residues. CDR1 DFQATT and CDR2 SNEGSKA come from the germline V gene (reference sequence).

The CDR3 loop is CASRRGDMDTEAFF. CDR3 in DNA: TGTGCCAGCAGACGGGGGGATATGGACACTGAAGCTTTCTTT. The chain combines TRBV5-4 with TRBJ1-1; a weak D match, TRBD1 (5 bases). The V gene's germline CDR1 is SGHNT and CDR2 YYREEE (reference sequence). The CDR3 covers 14 residues. The ends were cut back, 5 bases at V and 3 bases at J, with 14 bases in the middle.

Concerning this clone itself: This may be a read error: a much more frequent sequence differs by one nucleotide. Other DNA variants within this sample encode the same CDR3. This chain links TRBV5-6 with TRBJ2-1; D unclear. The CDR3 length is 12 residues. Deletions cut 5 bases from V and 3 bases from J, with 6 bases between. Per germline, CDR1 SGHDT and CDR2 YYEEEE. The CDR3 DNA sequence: TGTGCCAGCAGTGGGGACTACAATGAGCAGTTCTTC. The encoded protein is CASSGDYNEQFF.

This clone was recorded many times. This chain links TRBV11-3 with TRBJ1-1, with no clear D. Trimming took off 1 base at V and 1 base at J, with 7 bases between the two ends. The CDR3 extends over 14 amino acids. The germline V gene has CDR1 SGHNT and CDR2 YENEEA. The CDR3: CASSLGGGNTEAFF. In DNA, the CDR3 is TGTGCCAGCAGCTTAGGGGGAGGGAACACTGAAGCTTTCTTT.

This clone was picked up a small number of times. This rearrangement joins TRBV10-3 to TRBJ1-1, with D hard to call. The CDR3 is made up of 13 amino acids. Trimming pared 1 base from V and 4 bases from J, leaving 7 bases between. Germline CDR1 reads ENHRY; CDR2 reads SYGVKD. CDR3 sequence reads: CAISEFGSTEAFF. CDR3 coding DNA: TGTGCCATCAGTGAGTTCGGGAGCACTGAAGCTTTCTTT.

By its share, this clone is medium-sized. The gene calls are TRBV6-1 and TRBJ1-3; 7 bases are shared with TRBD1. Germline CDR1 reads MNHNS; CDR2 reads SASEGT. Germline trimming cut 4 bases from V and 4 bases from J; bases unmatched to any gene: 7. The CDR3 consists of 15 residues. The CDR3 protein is CASSVSGGSGNTIYF. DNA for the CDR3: TGTGCCAGCAGTGTCTCAGGGGGTTCAGGAAACACCATATATTTT.

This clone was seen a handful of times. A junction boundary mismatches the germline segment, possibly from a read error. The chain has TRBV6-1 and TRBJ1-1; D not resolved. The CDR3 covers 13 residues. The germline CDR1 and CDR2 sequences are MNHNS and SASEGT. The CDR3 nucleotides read TGTGCCAGCAGTGTAAGATTGAACAATGAAGCTTTCTTT. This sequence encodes CASSVRLNNEAFF.

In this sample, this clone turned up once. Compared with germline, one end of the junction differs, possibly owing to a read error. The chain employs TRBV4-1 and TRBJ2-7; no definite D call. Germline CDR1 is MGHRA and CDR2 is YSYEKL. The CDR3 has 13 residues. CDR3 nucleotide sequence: TGCACCAGCAGCCAAGTCCCCGGCTACGAGCAGTACTTC. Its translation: CTSSQVPGYEQYF.

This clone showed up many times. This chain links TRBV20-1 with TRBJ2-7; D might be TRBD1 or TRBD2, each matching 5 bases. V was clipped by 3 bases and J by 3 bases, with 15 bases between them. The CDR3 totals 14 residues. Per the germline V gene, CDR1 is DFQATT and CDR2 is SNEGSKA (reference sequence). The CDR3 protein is CSARTGAENYEQYF. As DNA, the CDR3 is TGCAGTGCTAGGACCGGGGCAGAGAACTACGAGCAGTACTTC.

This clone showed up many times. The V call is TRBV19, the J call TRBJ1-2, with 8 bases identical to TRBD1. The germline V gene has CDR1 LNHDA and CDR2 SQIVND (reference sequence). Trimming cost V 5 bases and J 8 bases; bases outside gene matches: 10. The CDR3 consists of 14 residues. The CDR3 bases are TGTGCCAGTAGTTGGGCAGGGGGCCCACAGGGCTACACCTTC. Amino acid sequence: CASSWAGGPQGYTF.

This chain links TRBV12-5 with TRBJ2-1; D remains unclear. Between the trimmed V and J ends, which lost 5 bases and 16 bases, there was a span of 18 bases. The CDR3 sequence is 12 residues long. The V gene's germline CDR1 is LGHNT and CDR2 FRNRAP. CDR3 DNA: TGTGCTAGTGGTCCACCGAGACTTGCGCACTTCTTC. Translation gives CASGPPRLAHFF.

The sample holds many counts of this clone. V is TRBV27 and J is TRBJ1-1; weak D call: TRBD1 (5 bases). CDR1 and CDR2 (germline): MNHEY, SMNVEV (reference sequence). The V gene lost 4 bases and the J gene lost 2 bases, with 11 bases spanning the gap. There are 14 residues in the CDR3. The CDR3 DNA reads TGTGCCAGCAGTTCCGGGACCTCAAACACTGAAGCTTTCTTT. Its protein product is CASSSGTSNTEAFF.

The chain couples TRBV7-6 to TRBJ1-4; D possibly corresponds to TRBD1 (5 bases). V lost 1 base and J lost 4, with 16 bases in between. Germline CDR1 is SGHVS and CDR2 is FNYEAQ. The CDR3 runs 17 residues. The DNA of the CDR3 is TGTGCCAGCAGCTTAGTGCCCGTCGTGACAGATAATGAAAAACTGTTTTTT. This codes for CASSLVPVVTDNEKLFF.

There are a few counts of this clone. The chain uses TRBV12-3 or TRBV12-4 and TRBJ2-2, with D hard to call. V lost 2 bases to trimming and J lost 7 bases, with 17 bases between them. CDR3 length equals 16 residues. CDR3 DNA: TGTGCCAGCAGTTTAAGGAGCCCCTGGCTAAGCGGGGAGCTGTTTTTT. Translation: CASSLRSPWLSGELFF.

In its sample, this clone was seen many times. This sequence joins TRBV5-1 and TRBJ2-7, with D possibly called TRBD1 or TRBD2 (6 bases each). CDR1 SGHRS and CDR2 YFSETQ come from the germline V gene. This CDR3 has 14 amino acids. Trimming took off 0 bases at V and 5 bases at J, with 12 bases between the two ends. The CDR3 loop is CASSLAMGGHEQYF. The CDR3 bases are TGCGCCAGCAGCTTGGCCATGGGGGGCCACGAGCAGTACTTC.

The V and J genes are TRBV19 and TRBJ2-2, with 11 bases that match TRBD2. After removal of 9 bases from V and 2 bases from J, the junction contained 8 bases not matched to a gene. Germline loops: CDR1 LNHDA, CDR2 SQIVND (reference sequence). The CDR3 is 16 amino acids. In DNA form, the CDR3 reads TGTGCCAGCGTGGGACTAGCGGCCCAAAACACCGGGGAGCTGTTTTTT. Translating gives CASVGLAAQNTGELFF.